This T cell receptor beta chain was captured in a study of response to subunit inactivated influenza vaccine. Study outcomes and limitations: New T cells are recruited in small numbers by each seasonal influenza vaccination, according to the authors' suggestion.

V was pared by 6 bases and J by 3 bases, with 8 bases of the junction left unmatched. CDR3 size: 15 residues. The germline gives CDR1 DFQATT, CDR2 SNEGSKA (reference sequence). TCRdb itself ran the RT-PCR reads through MiXCR, one entry per CDR3 protein. The data hold under 750,000 distinct CDR3 sequences, with 10% to 15% observed a single time. The table lists this clonotype with a few counts. Its antigen is still unknown. This TCR was sampled from a man aged 50 to 60 who received an inactivated influenza vaccine. This chain connects TRBV20-1 to TRBJ1-5; 10 bases fit TRBD1. Sequencing was performed on PBMCs from blood, taken on the day of vaccination. DNA of the CDR3: TGCAGTGCCAACGGAGGGACAGGGGTCAATCAGCCCCAGCATTTT. It yields the protein CSANGGTGVNQPQHF.